This TCR beta chain appears in the sequencing data of a study of blood T cell repertoires in COVID-19 (dated by TCRdb to the early 2020s). For context, the study as a whole: Samples from collaborators originated in the United States, Italy and Spain and spanned both the acute and convalescent phases of COVID-19. A de-identified subject ID, COVID-19 status, age in years and sex were almost always included in the sample metadata. Where available, HLA class I and class II types were taken from metadata supplied by the sample provider and were not determined by assay-based typing. Subjects who had been exposed to COVID-19, were actively infected with it, or had recovered from it provided the deeply sampled blood TCRbeta repertoires that made up the dataset. The repertoires were released in a freely available public database meant as a resource for research on the immune response to SARS-CoV-2. The samples were drawn from the first 160 participants of the ongoing ImmuneRACE study and from 950 to 1,500 subjects provided by 6 global collaborators. The material from the prospective study consisted of cDNA or gDNA derived from T cells, B-cell-depleted T cells, or PBMCs. Summary of the overall study and its limitations: How much clinical and demographic metadata was included differed by source and by participant, and the metadata was provided uncurated.

The CDR3 runs 11 residues from the cysteine to the phenylalanine. Only the CDR3 DNA stays, 33 bases, in frame from base 1. V loses 2 bases, J loses 2 bases, and the germline ends lie 4 bases apart. From the germline V gene, CDR1 is SQVTM and CDR2 is ANQGSEA. Each collaborating institution followed its own protocols to collect whole blood in K2EDTA tubes. For TCRbeta analysis, collaborators shipped samples in one of three forms: frozen whole blood, isolated PBMCs, or DNA extracted from either of those sample types. The immunoSEQ Assay, a bias-controlled multiplex PCR, was used to amplify TCRbeta CDR3 regions from genomic DNA. Processing in the source paper ran as follows. Nucleated cell counts per sample were estimated from amplification of reference gene primers within the assay. To quantify the absolute abundance of each unique TCRbeta CDR3 rearrangement, sequence reads were collapsed and filtered. For each sample, productive Simpson clonality was calculated as the square root of Simpson's diversity index across productive rearrangements. TCRdb retrieved this table from immuneACCESS and kept in-frame rearrangements only. Not all clones are present; in checked studies, unresolved V genes account for under half, and no reason is known for the remainder. The DNA was the basis for D and trimming; V, J and clone size are from that table. This sample is represented by 85,000 to 110,000 clones; roughly nine tenths of them were singletons. Of the sample, 17% is held by the ten largest clones.

With respect to this clone: The antigen this receptor binds is unknown. No qualities accompany the bases; no much larger clone lies one base away.

The receptor's source is a woman over 75 in a cohort sampled during active COVID-19. The chain couples TRBV29-1 to TRBJ2-7; no D gene is confidently identified. Material for sequencing was peripheral blood. The DNA is TGCAGCGTTGAAACGGCCTACGAGCAGTACTTC. This is translated as CSVETAYEQYF.